This passage covers 20 T cell receptor beta chains from one sample sequenced in a study of blood T cell repertoires in COVID-19. The repertoire was sequenced with immunoSEQ multiplex PCR; TCRdb's copy has only in-frame clones and lacks some. Of fewer than 45,000 clones in the sample, around nine tenths are singletons; the top ten hold about 6%. The sample comprised peripheral blood. The receptors shown here come from a human donor in a cohort sampled during active COVID-19.

This chain connects TRBV19 to TRBJ2-3; perhaps TRBD1 as D (6 bases). Germline V gene data show CDR1 as LNHDA and CDR2 as SQIVND (reference sequence). This CDR3 has 15 residues. The V gene lost 0 bases and the J gene lost 0 bases, with 7 bases spanning the gap. In DNA form, the CDR3 reads TGTGCCAGTAGTATAGAGGGGGCTAGCACAGATACGCAGTATTTT. It specifies CASSIEGASTDTQYF.

This rearrangement joins TRBV14 to TRBJ1-2; D is perhaps TRBD1 (6 bases). Germline V gives CDR1 SGHDN, CDR2 FVKESK. V was cut by 4 bases and J by 4 bases, with 10 bases left in between. The CDR3 is 13 residues long. The CDR3 nucleotides read TGTGCCAGCAGCCCCGACAGGTTCTATGGCTACACCTTC. Its translation is CASSPDRFYGYTF. The entire variable domain, with the rest obtained from reference TRBV14 and TRBJ1-2, is as follows: EAGVTQFPSHSVIEKGQTVTLRCDPISGHDNLYWYRRVMGKEIKFLLHFVKESKQDESGMPNNRFLAERTGGTYSTLKVQPAELEDSGVYFCASSPDRFYGYTFGSGTRLTVV.

The genes are TRBV2 and TRBJ1-5, with D unclear. The CDR3 length is 14 residues. Per germline, CDR1 SNHLY and CDR2 FYNNEI. With 5 bases removed from V and 1 base from J, the gap between germline ends came to 9 bases. Written as DNA, the CDR3 is TGTGCCAGCAGTCAAGACAAGAGCAATCAGCCCCAGCATTTT. Translating gives CASSQDKSNQPQHF.

V and J are TRBV15 and TRBJ2-5; maybe TRBD2 (5 bases). The CDR3 contains 17 residues. Germline-derived CDR1 and CDR2 are LNHNV and YYDKDF (reference sequence). Trimming left V 0 bases short and J 0 bases short, with 14 bases between. CDR3 coding DNA: TGTGCCACCAGCAGAGATTATGGAAGAGGGTACCAAGAGACCCAGTACTTC. Translation gives CATSRDYGRGYQETQYF.

This sequence joins TRBV6-5 and TRBJ2-7; 9 bases map to TRBD1. J was trimmed by 2 bases and V by 6 bases; bases with no gene match: 5. Germline CDR1 and CDR2: MNHEY and SVGAGI. This CDR3 is 14 amino acids long. In DNA form, the CDR3 reads TGTGCCAGCAGCAGGACAGGGGATACCTACGAGCAGTACTTC. It specifies CASSRTGDTYEQYF.

This chain connects TRBV15 to TRBJ2-7; tentative D call: TRBD1 (6 bases). CDR1 LNHNV and CDR2 YYDKDF come from the germline V gene (reference sequence). The CDR3 length is 13 residues. The V end was cut by 3 bases, the J end by 6 bases, with 12 bases between. The CDR3 bases are TGTGCCACCAGCAGGGACAGAGCAAGCGAGCAGTACTTC. Protein sequence: CATSRDRASEQYF. The complete variable domain, with remaining parts taken from reference TRBV15 and TRBJ2-7, reads DAMVIQNPRYQVTQFGKPVTLSCSQTLNHNVMYWYQQKSSQAPKLLFHYYDKDFNNEADTPDNFQSRRPNTSFCFLDIRSPGLGDTAMYLCATSRDRASEQYFGPGTRLTVT.

This rearrangement joins TRBV7-3 to TRBJ2-1; weak D call: TRBD2 (6 bases). The CDR3 has 13 amino acids. CDR1 and CDR2 (germline): SGHTA, FQGTGA. V lost 5 bases to trimming and J lost 6 bases, with 11 bases between them. This CDR3 reads CASSIGLPNEQFF. Here the CDR3 DNA reads TGTGCCAGCAGCATCGGACTACCCAATGAGCAGTTCTTC.

This clone was counted between two and nine times. This chain joins TRBV27 and TRBJ2-1, with D perhaps matching TRBD2 (5 bases). The germline CDR1 and CDR2 sequences are MNHEY and SMNVEV (reference sequence). Between the trimmed V and J ends, which lost 6 bases and 6 bases, there was a span of 18 bases. The CDR3 contains 15 residues. The CDR3 DNA sequence: TGTGCCAGCAGAATCGGGGTTACCGCGGGCAATGAGCAGTTCTTC. Amino acids: CASRIGVTAGNEQFF.

This chain joins TRBV9 and TRBJ2-3; TRBD1 matches at 7 bases. CDR1 is SGDLS, CDR2 YYNGEE, per germline. Unmatched junction bases numbered 5, after V lost 3 bases and J lost 4 bases. CDR3 length equals 14 residues. In DNA, the CDR3 is TGTGCCAGCAGCGCGGACAGGTCCGCAGATACGCAGTATTTT. Encoded protein: CASSADRSADTQYF.

The chain recombines TRBV18 with TRBJ2-4; D is ambiguous. This CDR3 has 15 residues. From germline, CDR1 is KGHSH and CDR2 LQKENI. Between the trimmed V and J ends, which lost 2 bases and 2 bases, there was a span of 10 bases. This CDR3 reads CASSPTSGSKNIQYF. CDR3 in DNA: TGTGCCAGCTCACCAACTTCGGGTTCCAAAAACATTCAGTACTTC.

The chain is built from TRBV7-2 and TRBJ1-6, with 9 bases that match TRBD1. The CDR3 contains 15 residues. The V gene's germline CDR1 is SGHTA and CDR2 FQGNSA. With V trimmed by 5 bases and J by 8 bases, 7 bases remained unmatched. The CDR3 loop is CASSLEWTGDSPLHF. CDR3 nucleotide sequence: TGTGCCAGCAGCCTTGAGTGGACAGGGGATTCACCCCTCCACTTT.

The J gene is TRBJ2-7, the V gene TRBV29-1; D is perhaps TRBD1 (5 bases). The CDR3 runs to 11 residues. The V end lost 4 bases, the J end lost 10 bases, and 14 bases lay between the germline ends. CDR1 and CDR2 (germline): SQVTM, ANQGSEA. The CDR3 DNA follows: TGCAGCGTTGCGGACACTTCGCAACAGTACTTC. Translating gives CSVADTSQQYF.

The chain combines TRBV3-1 (or the pseudogene TRBV3-2) with TRBJ2-1; 12 nucleotides match TRBD2. V dropped 5 bases and J dropped 2; count of bases not matched to a gene: 4. CDR3 length equals 16 residues. The germline V gene encodes CDR1 LGHDT and CDR2 YNNKEL (reference sequence). The CDR3: CASSAASGRAYNEQFF. The CDR3 nucleotides read TGTGCCAGCAGCGCCGCTAGCGGGAGGGCCTACAATGAGCAGTTCTTC.

This clone appeared a single time. J is TRBJ2-7 and V is TRBV18, with unresolved D. The CDR3 length is 16 residues. Germline loops: CDR1 KGHSH, CDR2 LQKENI. The V end lost 3 bases, the J end lost 0 bases, and 15 bases lay between the germline ends. Here the CDR3 DNA reads TGTGCCAGCTCACCGGGCCAAACCTTTCACTCCTACGAGCAGTACTTC. Its protein is CASSPGQTFHSYEQYF.

This clone was seen a handful of times. The chain joins TRBV4-3 to TRBJ2-5; 8 nucleotides agree with TRBD1. CDR3 size: 15 residues. V was pared by 0 bases and J by 4 bases, with 4 bases of the junction left unmatched. The germline gives CDR1 LGHNA, CDR2 YSLEER. The CDR3 protein is CASSQDDRGRETQYF. Here the CDR3 DNA reads TGCGCCAGCAGCCAAGACGACAGGGGTCGAGAGACCCAGTACTTC.

The chain has TRBV18 and TRBJ1-2; 7 bases match TRBD1. Germline CDR1 reads KGHSH; CDR2 reads LQKENI. The CDR3 has 15 amino acids. V gave up 8 bases and J gave up 1 base; unmatched junction bases: 10. The CDR3 spells CASGNRQGDNYGYTF. The DNA for the CDR3 is TGTGCCAGCGGGAATCGACAGGGAGATAACTATGGCTACACCTTC. Full variable domain (missing parts from reference TRBV18 and TRBJ1-2): NAGVMQNPRHLVRRRGQEARLRCSPMKGHSHVYWYRQLPEEGLKFMVYLQKENIIDESGMPKERFSAEFPKEGPSILRIQQVVRGDSAAYFCASGNRQGDNYGYTFGSGTRLTVV.

The sample holds one count of this clone. The J gene is TRBJ2-3, the V gene TRBV29-1, with 7 bases fitting TRBD2. This CDR3 spans 16 amino acids. V dropped 1 base and J dropped 7; count of bases not matched to a gene: 14. CDR1 and CDR2 (germline): SQVTM, ANQGSEA. CDR3 DNA sequence: TGCAGCGTTGAAGGAGGGGTACTAGCGCCCTCAAATACGCAGTATTTT. Protein sequence: CSVEGGVLAPSNTQYF.

The chain has TRBV27 and TRBJ1-5; D is ambiguous. The CDR3 length is 14 residues. CDR1 is MNHEY and CDR2 is SMNVEV in the germline V gene (reference sequence). Trimming shortened V by 3 bases and J by 1 base, and 7 bases separated the two germline ends. DNA of the CDR3: TGTGCCAGCAGTTTGTCGGGGAGCAATCAGCCCCAGCATTTT. It codes for CASSLSGSNQPQHF.

The J gene is TRBJ1-6, the V gene TRBV24-1, with TRBD1 as a possible D gene (6 bases). Germline V CDR1 and CDR2: KGHDR, SFDVKD. Between the trimmed V and J ends, which lost 7 bases and 7 bases, there was a span of 16 bases. The CDR3 sequence is 15 residues long. CDR3 coding DNA: TGTGCCACCAGAAGAGATGACAGGCAGAATTCACCCCTCCACTTT. It yields the protein CATRRDDRQNSPLHF.

The CDR3 reads CASSAGLAGGYTQYF. The CDR3 DNA reads as TGTGCCAGCAGTGCAGGACTAGCGGGGGGGTATACGCAGTATTTT. V is TRBV2 and J is TRBJ2-3; the match to TRBD2 covers 15 bases. Germline values: CDR1 SNHLY, CDR2 FYNNEI. The CDR3 sequence is 15 residues long. V lost 4 bases to trimming and J lost 7 bases; unmatched junction nucleotides: 3.